These 9 T cell receptor beta chains were all obtained from the same sample, sequenced in a study of T cell responses to AZD1222 COVID-19 vaccine. Only in-frame clones appear in the TCRdb table, and some are missing; sequencing was by immunoSEQ multiplex PCR. The repertoire holds some 150,000 clones, with 75% to 85% as singletons. This material consisted of peripheral blood, taken 28 days after the second dose of the MenACWY control vaccine. The receptors were gathered from an adult who received the MenACWY meningococcal vaccine as a control.

The CDR3 here is CASSFWTGASGANVLTF. CDR3 nucleotides: TGTGCCAGCAGCTTCTGGACAGGGGCGTCTGGGGCCAACGTCCTGACTTTC. This rearrangement joins TRBV5-8 to TRBJ2-6, with 9 bases matching TRBD1. V lost 2 bases to trimming and J lost 1 base; unmatched junction nucleotides: 4. Germline CDR1 SGHTS, CDR2 YDEGEE. This CDR3 has 17 amino acids.

There are a few counts of this clone. The gene calls are TRBV5-1 and TRBJ1-4; TRBD1 might be the D (6 bases). The germline V gene encodes CDR1 SGHRS and CDR2 YFSETQ. V lost 1 base and J 7 bases, leaving 14 bases between the germline ends. This CDR3 spans 15 amino acids. The CDR3 DNA is TGCGCCAGCAGCTTGCAGGGGCAGGGTAGTGAAAAACTGTTTTTT. Protein product: CASSLQGQGSEKLFF.

The V call is TRBV3-1 (or the pseudogene TRBV3-2), the J call TRBJ1-6; no firm D call. The germline CDR1 and CDR2 sequences are LGHDT and YNNKEL (reference sequence). With 11 bases removed from V and 9 bases from J, the gap between germline ends came to 26 bases. This CDR3 is built from 16 residues. The CDR3 here is CADDFLHGRLPSPLHF. CDR3 coding DNA: TGTGCCGACGATTTTCTCCACGGACGTCTCCCTTCACCCCTCCACTTT.

The genes are TRBV7-9 and TRBJ2-3; 7 bases align to TRBD1. The germline V gene encodes CDR1 SEHNR and CDR2 FQNEAQ (reference sequence). V shed 6 bases, J shed 1 base, and the junction held 7 bases outside the gene matches. This CDR3 contains 15 residues. The CDR3 coding sequence is TGTGCCAGCAGGAGTCGGGACAGAGGCACAGATACGCAGTATTTT. It is translated as CASRSRDRGTDTQYF.

The chain joins TRBV24-1 to TRBJ2-2; D is uncertain. V lost 4 bases and J 6 bases, leaving 8 bases between the germline ends. The CDR3 extends over 13 amino acids. Germline assignment: CDR1 KGHDR and CDR2 SFDVKD. The CDR3 DNA reads as TGTGCCACCAGTGAATGGCTAGCCGGGGAGCTGTTTTTT. It yields the protein CATSEWLAGELFF.

The chain combines TRBV27 with TRBJ1-1, with D possibly TRBD1 on 5 matching bases. The CDR3 consists of 15 residues. Germline V CDR1 and CDR2: MNHEY, SMNVEV (reference sequence). The V gene lost 7 bases and the J gene lost 0 bases, with 15 bases spanning the gap. DNA of the CDR3: TGTGCCAGCACTATCAGGGCGAACGTGAACACTGAAGCTTTCTTT. Residues: CASTIRANVNTEAFF.

The chain employs TRBV28 and TRBJ1-4; D possibly corresponds to TRBD1 (5 bases). Germline loops: CDR1 MDHEN, CDR2 SYDVKM. The CDR3 runs 17 residues. Trimming took 5 bases from V and 7 from J, leaving 23 bases between them. The CDR3 is CASSPRFRRGEGEKLFF. The CDR3 region has the DNA TGTGCCAGCAGTCCCAGGTTCCGGCGGGGCGAGGGTGAAAAACTGTTTTTT.

The genes are TRBV12-3 or TRBV12-4 and TRBJ1-3; D is unclear. This CDR3 has 11 amino acids. The V end lost 4 bases, the J end lost 7 bases, and 5 bases lay between the germline ends. Here the CDR3 DNA reads TGTGCCAGCAGTTCCGCGAACACCATATATTTT. Translating it yields CASSSANTIYF.

The chain recombines TRBV11-3 with TRBJ2-5; TRBD1 aligns across 9 bases. In germline, CDR1 is SGHNT, CDR2 YENEEA. The CDR3 covers 16 residues. The V gene end was trimmed by 1 base and the J gene end by 5 bases; junction bases not matched to a gene: 8. The CDR3 DNA sequence: TGTGCCAGCAGCTTAGGGGGGACAGGGACGTCGGAGACCCAGTACTTC. The encoded protein is CASSLGGTGTSETQYF.